A single sample gave rise to the 13 T cell receptor beta chains below, sequenced in a study of T cells in Graves' hyperthyroidism and ophthalmopathy. RNA transcripts gave rise to amplified TCR beta CDR3 regions. During a first-round RT-PCR of the TCR CDR3, the HTBI primer set was used. From the multiplex PCR reads, TCRdb called clonotypes with MiXCR, one entry per CDR3 protein. Of hundreds of thousands of distinct CDR3 sequences listed, 15% to 20% are singletons. Material for sequencing was blood. The receptors derive from a man aged 40-55 years with Graves' ophthalmopathy.

This rearrangement joins TRBV2 to TRBJ2-7; weak D call: TRBD2 (6 bases). V was clipped by 2 bases and J by 6 bases, with 11 bases between them. The CDR3 spans 13 residues. Germline V lookup: CDR1 SNHLY, CDR2 FYNNEI. The CDR3 nucleotides read TGTGCCAGCAGTGAACGGGAGAGTACCGAGCAGTACTTC. Its protein is CASSERESTEQYF.

The chain links TRBV11-3 to TRBJ2-2, with 7 bases identical to TRBD2. The CDR3 covers 16 residues. V lost 1 base and J lost 7; bases outside the gene matches: 9. Per the germline V gene, CDR1 is SGHNT and CDR2 is YENEEA. The CDR3 nucleotides are TGTGCCAGCAGCTTAGGTGGCGGGAGTCACGGCGGGGAGCTGTTTTTT. Its translation: CASSLGGGSHGGELFF.

This clonotype was seen at least ten times. The rearrangement uses TRBV7-2 and TRBJ2-3; possibly TRBD2 for D (6 bases). Germline V gene data show CDR1 as SGHTA and CDR2 as FQGNSA. The CDR3 runs to 14 residues. The V gene lost 0 bases and the J gene lost 9 bases, with 13 bases spanning the gap. The CDR3 sequence is CASSLASLASTQYF. For the CDR3, the DNA is TGTGCCAGCAGCTTAGCGTCACTAGCAAGCACGCAGTATTTT.

This clonotype was seen more than once but under ten times. V usage is TRBV3-1 and J usage is TRBJ2-1; D not certain. This CDR3 contains 13 residues. Trimming cost V 4 bases and J 6 bases, with 10 bases left between them. The germline CDR1 and CDR2 sequences are LGHDT and YNNKEL (reference sequence). The CDR3 region is CASSRTEGNEQFF. DNA of the CDR3: TGTGCCAGCAGCCGAACTGAAGGCAATGAGCAGTTCTTC.

This clonotype was counted many times. The chain is built from TRBV20-1 and TRBJ2-1; D is uncertain. Germline V lookup: CDR1 DFQATT, CDR2 SNEGSKA (reference sequence). V lost 1 base, J lost 8 bases, and 15 bases lay in between. This CDR3 is 14 amino acids long. CDR3 protein: CSARGTRGVHEQFF. The CDR3, as DNA: TGCAGTGCTAGAGGGACCCGCGGTGTCCATGAGCAGTTCTTC.

This clonotype was detected a few times. The gene calls are TRBV27 and TRBJ1-3; 9 nucleotides agree with TRBD1. J gave up 8 bases and V 5 bases, and 10 bases lay outside the gene matches. The CDR3 has 15 residues. CDR1 and CDR2 (germline): MNHEY, SMNVEV (reference sequence). DNA of the CDR3: TGTGCCAGCAGTCGGACCGGGACAGGGATGTACACCATATATTTT. Residues: CASSRTGTGMYTIYF.

This clonotype occurred a few times. The V gene is TRBV19, the J gene TRBJ1-1; D perhaps matches TRBD1 (6 bases). The V gene's germline CDR1 is LNHDA and CDR2 SQIVND (reference sequence). The CDR3 runs to 15 residues. V was clipped by 3 bases and J by 5 bases, with 16 bases between them. For the CDR3, the DNA is TGTGCCAGTAGTATTGAGCAGGGGCGACAAACTGAAGCTTTCTTT. Translated: CASSIEQGRQTEAFF.

On this clonotype itself: The CDR3 end shows no conserved phenylalanine or tryptophan, and so a read error is likely. This chain joins TRBV3-1 and TRBJ2-1; unclear D gene. Germline loops: CDR1 LGHDT, CDR2 YNNKEL (reference sequence). The V gene lost 4 bases and the J gene lost 9 bases, with 22 bases spanning the gap. The CDR3 loop spans 16 amino acids. The CDR3 region is CASSPVGGVPKSEQFL. CDR3 nucleotides: TGTGCCAGCAGCCCCGTCGGCGGAGTCCCTAAAAGTGAGCAGTTCCTC.

The V and J genes are TRBV6-2 or TRBV6-3 and TRBJ2-1; 8 nucleotides line up with TRBD2. CDR1 is MNHEY, CDR2 SVGEGT, per germline. J gave up 1 base and V 4 bases, and 15 bases lay outside the gene matches. The CDR3 sequence is 19 residues long. The CDR3 reads CASSFSGTDQFSSYNEQFF. The CDR3 nucleotides read TGTGCCAGCAGTTTTAGCGGGACCGACCAATTTTCGTCCTACAATGAGCAGTTCTTC.

This clonotype was counted between two and nine times. The V gene is TRBV7-2, the J gene TRBJ2-4, with TRBD2 matching over 9 bases. There are 16 residues in the CDR3. With V trimmed by 5 bases and J by 1 base, 6 bases remained unmatched. Germline assignment: CDR1 SGHTA and CDR2 FQGNSA. The CDR3 DNA follows: TGTGCCAGCAGCCCCACCCTAGCGGGGGCCAAAAACATTCAGTACTTC. This codes for CASSPTLAGAKNIQYF.

The gene calls are TRBV2 and TRBJ2-2; D is unresolved. V was cut by 3 bases and J by 6 bases, with 14 bases left in between. This CDR3 is built from 15 residues. Per germline, CDR1 SNHLY and CDR2 FYNNEI. This CDR3 reads CASSERFPFPGELFF. CDR3 sequence (DNA): TGTGCCAGCAGTGAGCGGTTCCCTTTCCCCGGGGAGCTGTTTTTT. Drawing the rest from reference TRBV2 and TRBJ2-2, the complete variable domain is EPEVTQTPSHQVTQMGQEVILRCVPISNHLYFYWYRQILGQKVEFLVSFYNNEISEKSEIFDDQFSVERPDGSNFTLKIRSTKLEDSAMYFCASSERFPFPGELFFGEGSRLTVL.

This chain uses TRBV9 with TRBJ2-3, with D unclear. The CDR3 has 13 amino acids. The ends were cut back, 7 bases at V and 5 bases at J, with 14 bases in the middle. Germline V gene sequence: CDR1 SGDLS, CDR2 YYNGEE. The CDR3: CASPPPVQDTQYF. Here the CDR3 DNA reads TGTGCCAGCCCGCCCCCCGTTCAAGATACGCAGTATTTT.

The genes are TRBV30 and TRBJ2-4, with D possibly matching TRBD1 (5 bases). The CDR3 has 12 residues. Trimming took off 7 bases at V and 4 bases at J, with 11 bases between the two ends. Germline CDR1 is GTSNPN and CDR2 is SVGIG (reference sequence). The CDR3 sequence is CALRAGKNIQYF. For the CDR3, the DNA is TGTGCCTTAAGGGCAGGGAAAAACATTCAGTACTTC.